A single sample gave rise to the 23 T cell receptor beta chains below, sequenced in a study of T-cell reconstitution after alpha-beta-depleted transplantation in children. The library targeted TCRbeta and was prepared with unique molecular identifiers. TCRdb re-called the PCR reads through MiXCR, storing one row per CDR3 protein. Of 230,000 or so distinct CDR3 sequences in the sample, more than 10% are singletons; the top ten hold about 2.6%. Source: PBMCs from the stem cell graft donor, taken from the stem cell graft. These receptor sequences come from a human donor who donated a stem cell graft to a child with acute lymphoblastic leukemia.

The chain recombines TRBV4-1 with TRBJ1-4, with D uncertain. The CDR3 is made up of 15 amino acids. The V end lost 1 base, the J end lost 2 bases, and 8 bases lay between the germline ends. Germline V lookup: CDR1 MGHRA, CDR2 YSYEKL. The CDR3: CASSQVMRTNEKLFF. Here the CDR3 DNA reads TGCGCCAGCAGCCAAGTAATGAGGACTAATGAAAAACTGTTTTTT.

This clonotype was detected ten times or more. This sequence joins TRBV7-9 and TRBJ1-4; D may be TRBD1 (5 bases). Germline V gives CDR1 SEHNR, CDR2 FQNEAQ (reference sequence). V was pared by 3 bases and J by 7 bases, with 9 bases between. The CDR3 runs 13 residues. CDR3 loop: CASSLGRIEKLFF. Here the CDR3 DNA reads TGTGCCAGCAGCTTGGGACGGATTGAAAAACTGTTTTTT.

In its sample, this clonotype was seen many times. This chain links TRBV27 with TRBJ2-7, with a possible D match to TRBD1 (5 bases). The ends were cut back, 2 bases at V and 4 bases at J, with 15 bases in the middle. Germline lookup yields CDR1 MNHEY and CDR2 SMNVEV (reference sequence). The length of the CDR3 is 15 residues. CDR3 region: CASSLLSAGYYEQYF. The CDR3 DNA is TGTGCCAGCAGTTTACTGTCTGCAGGGTATTACGAGCAGTACTTC.

This clonotype was observed many times. This chain connects TRBV5-6 to TRBJ2-1; D not resolved. Trimming took off 0 bases at V and 1 base at J, with 11 bases between the two ends. Germline loops: CDR1 SGHDT, CDR2 YYEEEE. The CDR3 is made up of 16 amino acids. As DNA, the CDR3 is TGTGCCAGCAGCTTGGTGAGAGGTTCTTCCTACAATGAGCAGTTCTTC. Protein: CASSLVRGSSYNEQFF.

The chain combines TRBV20-1 with TRBJ2-5; D may be TRBD1 (5 bases). CDR1 is DFQATT and CDR2 is SNEGSKA in the germline V gene (reference sequence). CDR3 length equals 15 residues. Trimming took 1 base from V and 2 from J, leaving 14 bases between them. CDR3 protein: CSARVRTDTQETQYF. In nucleotides, the CDR3 is TGCAGTGCTAGAGTCCGGACGGACACACAAGAGACCCAGTACTTC.

This clonotype was counted at least ten times. The J gene is TRBJ2-1, the V gene TRBV29-1, with 7 bases matching TRBD1. The trim removed 3 bases at V and 6 bases at J, leaving 5 bases unmatched. CDR1 and CDR2 (germline): SQVTM, ANQGSEA. This CDR3 is 13 amino acids long. The CDR3 DNA is TGCAGCGTTGATGAGGGGGCCATCAATGAGCAGTTCTTC. As protein: CSVDEGAINEQFF.

This clonotype has ten or more counts. The chain has TRBV5-1 and TRBJ1-3; the D gene is possibly TRBD1 (5 bases). This CDR3 comprises 15 residues. V was trimmed by 4 bases and J by 4 bases, leaving 15 bases between them. Germline loops: CDR1 SGHRS, CDR2 YFSETQ. The DNA for the CDR3 is TGCGCCAGCAGCGTGGCAGGGAGCACCGGAAACACCATATATTTT. Encoded protein: CASSVAGSTGNTIYF.

This clonotype has ten or more counts. This rearrangement joins TRBV6-2 or TRBV6-3 to TRBJ1-5; 7 bases fit TRBD1. V lost 6 bases, J lost 5 bases, and 4 bases stayed unmatched. Germline lookup yields CDR1 MNHEY and CDR2 SVGEGT. The CDR3 has 13 amino acids. Written as DNA, the CDR3 is TGTGCCAGCAGCGGGACAGATTATCAGCCCCAGCATTTT. Translated, it gives CASSGTDYQPQHF.

This clonotype was recorded at least ten times. The rearrangement links TRBV5-5 to TRBJ2-3; possible D gene TRBD1, 6 bases. The CDR3 spans 14 residues. Looked up from germline, CDR1 is SGHKS and CDR2 is YYEKEE (reference sequence). With 5 bases removed from V and 2 bases from J, the gap between germline ends came to 12 bases. CDR3 loop: CASRRDIFTDTQYF. CDR3 sequence (DNA): TGTGCCAGCAGAAGGGACATCTTCACAGATACGCAGTATTTT.

The sample holds many counts of this clonotype. The chain carries TRBV5-5 and TRBJ2-2, with D perhaps TRBD1 or TRBD2 (5 bases each). From germline, CDR1 is SGHKS and CDR2 YYEKEE (reference sequence). The CDR3 has 16 residues. Trimming pared 4 bases from V and 4 bases from J, leaving 17 bases between. The CDR3 nucleotides read TGTGCCAGCAGCACGGGACCCGCTGGGAGCACCGGGGAGCTGTTTTTT. Translating gives CASSTGPAGSTGELFF.

This clonotype was found many times. The chain combines TRBV5-6 with TRBJ1-1; D gene ambiguous. The germline V gene has CDR1 SGHDT and CDR2 YYEEEE. CDR3 size: 14 residues. Trimming left V 0 bases short and J 0 bases short, with 6 bases between. The CDR3 DNA reads as TGTGCCAGCAGCTTGGACACCTTGAACACTGAAGCTTTCTTT. It is translated as CASSLDTLNTEAFF.

This clonotype has just a few counts. The genes are TRBV7-9 and TRBJ1-1; 10 positions agree with TRBD1. The V gene's germline CDR1 is SEHNR and CDR2 FQNEAQ (reference sequence). The CDR3 runs 13 residues. V shed 8 bases, J shed 6 bases, and the junction held 6 bases outside the gene matches. CDR3 sequence reads: CASQTGGKSEAFF. The DNA for the CDR3 is TGTGCCAGCCAGACAGGGGGCAAGTCTGAAGCTTTCTTT.

There are many counts of this clonotype. The chain recombines TRBV19 with TRBJ1-5, with D maybe TRBD1 (6 bases). CDR3 length: 16 residues. Between the trimmed V and J ends, which lost 4 bases and 10 bases, there was a span of 23 bases. Germline V CDR1 and CDR2: LNHDA, SQIVND (reference sequence). The CDR3 region is CASSTAGTPQSIPQHF. The CDR3, as DNA: TGTGCCAGTAGTACCGCCGGGACACCTCAGAGTATTCCCCAGCATTTT.

The chain links TRBV7-3 to TRBJ1-1; TRBD1 agrees at 10 bases. The CDR3 has 12 residues. The J segment lost 11 bases and the V segment lost 8 bases, leaving 8 bases of the junction unmatched. Germline assignment: CDR1 SGHTA and CDR2 FQGTGA. For the CDR3, the DNA is TGTGCCAGCCAGATGACAGGGGGCGACGCTTTCTTT. Residues: CASQMTGGDAFF. The whole variable domain, filled in from reference TRBV7-3 and TRBJ1-1, reads GAGVSQTPSNKVTEKGKYVELRCDPISGHTALYWYRQSLGQGPEFLIYFQGTGAADDSGLPNDRFFAVRPEGSVSTLKIQRTERGDSAVYLCASQMTGGDAFFGQGTRLTVV.

This clonotype was observed at least ten times. The CDR3 sequence: CASRGGPPERRDFF. The CDR3, as DNA: TGTGCCAGCAGGGGGGGACCGCCCGAACGGAGGGATTTCTTT. The chain has TRBV6-5 and TRBJ1-1; a weak D match, TRBD1 (5 bases). Trimming shortened V by 6 bases and J by 13 bases, and 24 bases separated the two germline ends. The germline CDR1 and CDR2 sequences are MNHEY and SVGAGI. The CDR3 is 14 amino acids.

This clonotype was seen many times. The chain is built from TRBV5-6 and TRBJ2-1; D is possibly TRBD1 or TRBD2 (5 bases each). V lost 8 bases and J lost 10, with 10 bases in between. Germline CDR1 and CDR2: SGHDT and YYEEEE. This CDR3 region has 10 residues. The DNA for the CDR3 is TGTGCCAGTGGGGGATTAGAGCAGTTCTTC. Its translation is CASGGLEQFF.

This clonotype has at least ten counts. The chain couples TRBV28 to TRBJ1-5; D possibly corresponds to TRBD1 (5 bases). The V end lost 5 bases, the J end lost 3 bases, and 14 bases lay between the germline ends. The CDR3 covers 15 residues. Germline CDR1 MDHEN, CDR2 SYDVKM. CDR3 loop: CASSAIGGTNQPQHF. The CDR3 bases are TGTGCCAGCAGTGCTATCGGGGGGACCAATCAGCCCCAGCATTTT.

This clonotype has ten or more counts. This sequence joins TRBV6-5 and TRBJ2-1, with 7 bases lining up with TRBD2. Per the germline V gene, CDR1 is MNHEY and CDR2 is SVGAGI. There are 16 residues in the CDR3. J was trimmed by 5 bases and V by 5 bases; bases with no gene match: 12. The CDR3 is CASSHQREDQNNEQFF. The CDR3, as DNA: TGTGCCAGCAGTCACCAACGGGAGGACCAGAACAATGAGCAGTTCTTC.

This clonotype was seen many times. The chain recombines TRBV12-3 or TRBV12-4 with TRBJ2-3, with D uncertain. The length of the CDR3 is 10 residues. The DNA for the CDR3 is TGTGCGGATAGCACAGATACGCAGTATTTT. Its translation: CADSTDTQYF.

This clonotype was counted many times. V and J are TRBV20-1 and TRBJ2-7; 8 positions match TRBD2. Germline V gene sequence: CDR1 DFQATT, CDR2 SNEGSKA (reference sequence). CDR3 size: 14 residues. Trimming cost V 3 bases and J 5 bases; bases outside gene matches: 9. The CDR3 loop is CSASLTSVINEQYF. The CDR3 coding sequence is TGCAGTGCTAGCCTGACTAGCGTAATCAACGAGCAGTACTTC.

This chain uses TRBV5-5 with TRBJ1-1; D is undetermined. The CDR3 is 12 amino acids. V lost 8 bases and J lost 1, with 9 bases in between. CDR1 and CDR2 (germline): SGHKS, YYEKEE (reference sequence). In DNA form, the CDR3 reads TGTGCCAGTTGGACGAGGAACACTGAAGCTTTCTTT. Translating it yields CASWTRNTEAFF.

The sample holds many counts of this clonotype. V is TRBV2 and J is TRBJ1-1; 9 bases align to TRBD1. With 7 bases clipped from V and 0 bases from J, the junction kept 6 bases outside the gene matches. In germline, CDR1 is SNHLY, CDR2 FYNNEI. The CDR3 runs 15 residues. Here the CDR3 reads CASTGQGHMNTEAFF. Here the CDR3 DNA reads TGTGCCAGCACAGGACAGGGGCACATGAACACTGAAGCTTTCTTT.

This clonotype was counted ten times or more. V is TRBV20-1 and J is TRBJ2-1; 10 nucleotides match TRBD1. The CDR3 spans 15 residues. With V trimmed by 0 bases and J by 4 bases, 3 bases remained unmatched. Germline-derived CDR1 and CDR2 are DFQATT and SNEGSKA (reference sequence). In DNA, the CDR3 is TGCAGTGCTAGAGACGGGACAGGGGTTTACAATGAGCAGTTCTTC. Its translation: CSARDGTGVYNEQFF.